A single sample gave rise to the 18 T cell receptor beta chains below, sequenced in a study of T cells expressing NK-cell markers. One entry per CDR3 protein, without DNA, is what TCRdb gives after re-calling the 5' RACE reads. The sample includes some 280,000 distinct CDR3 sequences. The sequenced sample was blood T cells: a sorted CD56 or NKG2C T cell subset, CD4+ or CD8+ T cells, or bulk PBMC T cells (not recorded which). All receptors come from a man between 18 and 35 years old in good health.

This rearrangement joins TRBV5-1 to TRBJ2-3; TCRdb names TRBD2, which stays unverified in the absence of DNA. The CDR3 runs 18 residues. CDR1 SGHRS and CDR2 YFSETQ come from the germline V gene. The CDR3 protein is CASSLPQLAGASTDTQYF.

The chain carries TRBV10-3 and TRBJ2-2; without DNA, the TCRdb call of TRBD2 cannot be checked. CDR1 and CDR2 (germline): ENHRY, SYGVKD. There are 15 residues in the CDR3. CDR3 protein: CAISDGTTNTGELFF.

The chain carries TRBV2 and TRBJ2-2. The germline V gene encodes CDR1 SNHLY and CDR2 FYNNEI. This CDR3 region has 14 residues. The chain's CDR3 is CASSKGTNTGELFF.

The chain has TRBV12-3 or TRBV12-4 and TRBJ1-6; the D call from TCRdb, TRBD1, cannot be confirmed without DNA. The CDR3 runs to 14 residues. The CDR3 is CASSPGRGGSPLHF.

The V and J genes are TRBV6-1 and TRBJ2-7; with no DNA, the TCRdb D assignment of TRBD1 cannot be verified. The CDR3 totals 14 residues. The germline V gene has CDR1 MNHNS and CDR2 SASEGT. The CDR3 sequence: CASIGAAALYEQYF.

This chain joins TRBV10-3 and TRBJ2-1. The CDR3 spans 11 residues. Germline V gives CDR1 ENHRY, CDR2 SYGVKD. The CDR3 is CAISREEEQFF.

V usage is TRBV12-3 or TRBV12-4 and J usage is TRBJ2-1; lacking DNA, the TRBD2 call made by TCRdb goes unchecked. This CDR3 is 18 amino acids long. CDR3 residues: CASTQGTSGTSSYNEQFF.

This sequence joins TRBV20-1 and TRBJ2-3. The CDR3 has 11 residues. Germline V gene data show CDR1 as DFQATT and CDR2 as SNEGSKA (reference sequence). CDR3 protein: CSATLIDTQYF.

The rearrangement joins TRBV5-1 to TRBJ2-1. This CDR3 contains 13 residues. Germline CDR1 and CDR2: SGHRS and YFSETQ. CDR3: CASSRDPDNEQFF.

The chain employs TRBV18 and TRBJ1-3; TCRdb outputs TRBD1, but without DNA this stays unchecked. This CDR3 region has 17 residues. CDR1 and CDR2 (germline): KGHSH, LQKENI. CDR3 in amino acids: CASSQRTGGFSGNTIYF. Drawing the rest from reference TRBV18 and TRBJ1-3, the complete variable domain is NAGVMQNPRHLVRRRGQEARLRCSPMKGHSHVYWYRQLPEEGLKFMVYLQKENIIDESGMPKERFSAEFPKEGPSILRIQQVVRGDSAAYFCASSQRTGGFSGNTIYFGEGSWLTVV.

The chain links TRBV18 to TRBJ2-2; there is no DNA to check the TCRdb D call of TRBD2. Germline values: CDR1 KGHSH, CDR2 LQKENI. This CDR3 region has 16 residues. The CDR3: CASSRTSGKYTGELFF. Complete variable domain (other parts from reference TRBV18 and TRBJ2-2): NAGVMQNPRHLVRRRGQEARLRCSPMKGHSHVYWYRQLPEEGLKFMVYLQKENIIDESGMPKERFSAEFPKEGPSILRIQQVVRGDSAAYFCASSRTSGKYTGELFFGEGSRLTVL.

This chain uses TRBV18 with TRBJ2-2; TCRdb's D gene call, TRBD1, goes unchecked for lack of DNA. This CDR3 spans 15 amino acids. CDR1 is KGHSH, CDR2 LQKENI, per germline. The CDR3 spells CASSPRTDSGGELFF.

This CDR3 is CASSLEALKSRYNEQFF. This chain joins TRBV12-3 or TRBV12-4 and TRBJ2-1; TCRdb calls TRBD2, which cannot be checked without DNA. The CDR3 runs to 17 residues.

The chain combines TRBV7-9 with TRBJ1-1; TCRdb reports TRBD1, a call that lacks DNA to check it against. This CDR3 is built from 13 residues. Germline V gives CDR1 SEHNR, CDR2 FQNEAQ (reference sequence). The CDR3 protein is CASSHSGGTEAFF.

CDR3 region: CASSQSTSGRAVRSDTQYF. The chain employs TRBV3-1 and TRBJ2-3; TCRdb outputs TRBD2, but without DNA this stays unchecked. CDR1 LGHDT and CDR2 YNNKEL come from the germline V gene (reference sequence). The CDR3 totals 19 residues.

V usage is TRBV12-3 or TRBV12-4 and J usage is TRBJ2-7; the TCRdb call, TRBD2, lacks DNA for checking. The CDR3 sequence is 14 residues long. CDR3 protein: CASIYSGRASEQYF.

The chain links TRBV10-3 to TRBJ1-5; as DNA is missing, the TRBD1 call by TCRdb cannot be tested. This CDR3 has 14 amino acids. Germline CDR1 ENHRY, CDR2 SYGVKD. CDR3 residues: CAASGFGSNQPQHF.

The CDR3: CASSLYTANTGELFF. This sequence joins TRBV11-3 and TRBJ2-2. The CDR3 loop spans 15 amino acids. CDR1 is SGHNT, CDR2 YENEEA, per germline.